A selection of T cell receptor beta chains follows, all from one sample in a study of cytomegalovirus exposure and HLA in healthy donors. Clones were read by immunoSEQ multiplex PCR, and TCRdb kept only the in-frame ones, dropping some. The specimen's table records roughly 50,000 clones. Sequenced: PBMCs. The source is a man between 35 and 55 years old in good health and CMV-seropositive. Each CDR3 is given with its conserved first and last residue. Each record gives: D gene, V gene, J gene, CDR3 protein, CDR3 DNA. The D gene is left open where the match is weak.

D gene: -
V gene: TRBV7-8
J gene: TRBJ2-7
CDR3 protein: CASNRPYSYEQYF
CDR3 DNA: TGTGCCAGCAACAGACCGTACAGCTACGAGCAGTACTTC

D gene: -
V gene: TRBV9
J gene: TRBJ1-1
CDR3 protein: CASSVEGADTEAFF
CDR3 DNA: TGTGCCAGCAGCGTAGAGGGAGCGGACACTGAAGCTTTCTTT

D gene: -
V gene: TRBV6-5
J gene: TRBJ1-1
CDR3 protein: CASSYSSGLGTEAFF
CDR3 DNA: TGTGCCAGCAGTTACTCCTCGGGACTGGGCACTGAAGCTTTCTTT

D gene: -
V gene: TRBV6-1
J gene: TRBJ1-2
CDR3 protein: CASSELADYGYTF
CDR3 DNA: TGTGCCAGCAGTGAATTGGCCGACTATGGCTACACCTTC

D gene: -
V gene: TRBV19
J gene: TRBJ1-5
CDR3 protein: CASSMDGGGNQPQHF
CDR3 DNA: TGTGCCAGTAGTATGGATGGGGGGGGCAATCAGCCCCAGCATTTT

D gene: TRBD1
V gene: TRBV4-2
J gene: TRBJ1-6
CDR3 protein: CASSPPGQGLSPLHF
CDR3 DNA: TGTGCCAGCAGCCCCCCCGGACAGGGCTTGTCACCCCTCCACTTT

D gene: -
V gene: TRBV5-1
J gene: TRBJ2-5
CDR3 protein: CASSLTGLQETQYF
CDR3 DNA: TGCGCCAGCAGCTTGACAGGTCTCCAAGAGACCCAGTACTTC

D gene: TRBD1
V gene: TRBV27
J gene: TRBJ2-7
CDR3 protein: CASSLTGVDEQYF
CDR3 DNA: TGTGCCAGCAGTCTGACAGGGGTCGACGAGCAGTACTTC

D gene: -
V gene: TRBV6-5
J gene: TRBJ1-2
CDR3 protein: CASSRDTSFNYGYTF
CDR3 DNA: TGTGCCAGCAGTCGGGACACGTCGTTTAACTATGGCTACACCTTC

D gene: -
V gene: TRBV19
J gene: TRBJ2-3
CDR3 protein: CASSIRGAWTDTQYF
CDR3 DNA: TGTGCCAGTAGTATTCGGGGGGCATGGACAGATACGCAGTATTTT

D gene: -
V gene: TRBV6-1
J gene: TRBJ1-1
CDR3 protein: CASNSGNTEAFF
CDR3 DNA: TGTGCCAGCAATTCGGGGAACACTGAAGCTTTCTTT

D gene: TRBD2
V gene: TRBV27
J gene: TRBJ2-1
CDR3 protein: CASSLGGTGNEQFF
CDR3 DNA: TGTGCCAGCAGTTTGGGGGGGACGGGAAATGAGCAGTTCTTC

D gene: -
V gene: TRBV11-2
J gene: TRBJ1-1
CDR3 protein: CASSATYTEAFF
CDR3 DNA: TGTGCCAGCAGCGCCACATACACTGAAGCTTTCTTT

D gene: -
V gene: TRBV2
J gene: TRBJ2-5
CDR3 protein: CASSSDSDRYF
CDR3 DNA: TGTGCCAGCAGTTCGGACTCAGACCGGTACTTC

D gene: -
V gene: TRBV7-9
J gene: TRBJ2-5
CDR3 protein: CASSPQGETQYF
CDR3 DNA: TGTGCCAGCAGCCCACAGGGAGAGACCCAGTACTTC

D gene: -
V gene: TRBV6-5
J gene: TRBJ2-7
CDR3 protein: CASRAGGALSYEQYF
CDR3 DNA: TGTGCCAGCAGGGCTGGCGGGGCCCTCTCCTACGAGCAGTACTTC

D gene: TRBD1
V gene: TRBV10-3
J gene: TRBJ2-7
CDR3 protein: CAISQDRVLHEQYF
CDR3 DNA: TGTGCCATCAGCCAGGACAGGGTTCTCCACGAGCAGTACTTC

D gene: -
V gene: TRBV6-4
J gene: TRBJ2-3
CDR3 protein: CASSDSSTSSTDTQYF
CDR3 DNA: TGTGCCAGCAGTGACTCATCGACTAGTAGCACAGATACGCAGTATTTT

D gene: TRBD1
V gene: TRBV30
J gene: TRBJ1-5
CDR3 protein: CAWSARTGKNQPQHF
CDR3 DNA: TGTGCCTGGAGTGCCCGGACAGGGAAAAATCAGCCCCAGCATTTT

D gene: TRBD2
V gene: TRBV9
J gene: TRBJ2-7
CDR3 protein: CASSTGLAGPYEQYF
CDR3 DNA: TGTGCCAGCAGCACCGGACTAGCGGGGCCCTACGAGCAGTACTTC

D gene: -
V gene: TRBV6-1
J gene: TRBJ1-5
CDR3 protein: CASSDRPGGNQPQHF
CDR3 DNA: TGTGCCAGCAGTGACCGGCCAGGGGGCAATCAGCCCCAGCATTTT

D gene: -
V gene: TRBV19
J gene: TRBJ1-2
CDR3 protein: CASSIDWNSNYGYTF
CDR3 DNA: TGTGCCAGTAGTATAGATTGGAACAGTAACTATGGCTACACCTTC

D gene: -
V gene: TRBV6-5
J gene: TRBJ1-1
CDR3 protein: CASSQGEGTEAFF
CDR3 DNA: TGTGCCAGCAGTCAAGGGGAGGGCACTGAAGCTTTCTTT

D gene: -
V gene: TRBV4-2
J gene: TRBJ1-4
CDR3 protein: CASSQDIRATNEKLFF
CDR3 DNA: TGTGCCAGCAGCCAAGATATCAGGGCTACTAATGAAAAACTGTTTTTT

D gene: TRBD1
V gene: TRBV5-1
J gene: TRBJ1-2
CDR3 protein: CASSTGQGAGYGYTF
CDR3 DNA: TGCGCCAGCAGCACCGGACAGGGGGCTGGCTATGGCTACACCTTC

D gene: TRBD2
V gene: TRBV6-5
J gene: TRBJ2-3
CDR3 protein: CASSYSAGSTDTQYF
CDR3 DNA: TGTGCCAGCAGTTACTCAGCGGGGAGCACAGATACGCAGTATTTT

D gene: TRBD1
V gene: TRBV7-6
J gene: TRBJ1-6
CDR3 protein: CASGRTGSDSPLHF
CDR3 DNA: TGTGCCAGCGGAAGGACAGGGTCGGATTCACCCCTCCACTTT

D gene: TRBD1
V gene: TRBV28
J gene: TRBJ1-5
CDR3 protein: CASSLTGGQPQHF
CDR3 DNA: TGTGCCAGCAGTTTAACAGGGGGGCAGCCCCAGCATTTT

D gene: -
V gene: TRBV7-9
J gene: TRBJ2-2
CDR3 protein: CASSLLLGEAGELFF
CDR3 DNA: TGTGCCAGCAGCCTCCTCCTCGGGGAGGCCGGGGAGCTGTTTTTT

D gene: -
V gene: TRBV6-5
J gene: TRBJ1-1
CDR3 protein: CASGGGYTEAFF
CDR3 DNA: TGTGCCAGTGGGGGCGGGTACACTGAAGCTTTCTTT

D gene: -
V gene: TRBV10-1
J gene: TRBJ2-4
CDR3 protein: CASSAQGAKNIQYF
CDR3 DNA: TGCGCCAGCAGTGCCCAGGGGGCCAAAAACATTCAGTACTTC

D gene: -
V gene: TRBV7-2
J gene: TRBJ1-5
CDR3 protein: CASSYRQEQPQHF
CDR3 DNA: TGTGCCAGCAGCTACCGACAGGAACAGCCCCAGCATTTT

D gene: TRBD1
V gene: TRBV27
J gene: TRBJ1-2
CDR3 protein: CASSPWGQGEMEGYTF
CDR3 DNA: TGTGCCAGCAGCCCGTGGGGACAGGGAGAAATGGAGGGCTACACCTTC

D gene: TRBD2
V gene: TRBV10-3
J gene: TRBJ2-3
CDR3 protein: CATTSGRVTDTQYF
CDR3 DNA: TGTGCCACAACTAGCGGGAGGGTCACAGATACGCAGTATTTT

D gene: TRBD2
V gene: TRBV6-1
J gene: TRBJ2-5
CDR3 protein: CASSRLAGGQETQYF
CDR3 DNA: TGTGCCAGCAGCCGACTAGCGGGGGGCCAAGAGACCCAGTACTTC

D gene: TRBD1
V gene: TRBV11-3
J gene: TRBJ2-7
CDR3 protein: CASSLVPGQGVEQYF
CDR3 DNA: TGTGCCAGCAGCCTCGTCCCGGGACAGGGGGTCGAGCAGTACTTC

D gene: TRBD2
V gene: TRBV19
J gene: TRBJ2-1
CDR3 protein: CASSIRTSGGGDEQFF
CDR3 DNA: TGTGCCAGTAGTATTAGGACTAGCGGGGGTGGGGATGAGCAGTTCTTC

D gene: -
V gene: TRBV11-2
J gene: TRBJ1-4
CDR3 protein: CASSLVEGVGKLFF
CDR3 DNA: TGTGCCAGCAGCTTAGTTGAAGGGGTTGGGAAACTGTTTTTT

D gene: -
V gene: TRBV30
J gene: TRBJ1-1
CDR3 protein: CAWSQGRHTEAFF
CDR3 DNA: TGTGCCTGGAGTCAGGGGCGCCACACTGAAGCTTTCTTT

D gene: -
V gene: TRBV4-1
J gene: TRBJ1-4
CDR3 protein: CASSQEPGKLDFATNEKLFF
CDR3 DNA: TGCGCCAGCAGCCAAGAACCGGGGAAGCTGGATTTTGCAACTAATGAAAAACTGTTTTTT

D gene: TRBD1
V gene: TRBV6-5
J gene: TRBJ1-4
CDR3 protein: CASSYLGQGQGKLFF
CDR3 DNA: TGTGCCAGCAGTTACTTGGGACAGGGCCAGGGGAAACTGTTTTTT

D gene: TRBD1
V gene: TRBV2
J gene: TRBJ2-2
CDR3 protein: CASSGTGAVGELFF
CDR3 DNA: TGTGCCAGCAGTGGGACAGGGGCGGTCGGGGAGCTGTTTTTT

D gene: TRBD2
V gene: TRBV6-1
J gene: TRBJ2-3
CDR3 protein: CASTSGRIADTQYF
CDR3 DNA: TGTGCCAGCACAAGCGGGAGAATTGCAGATACGCAGTATTTT

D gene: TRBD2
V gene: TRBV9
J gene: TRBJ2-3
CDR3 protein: CASTSSTGGPDTQYF
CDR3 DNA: TGTGCCAGCACCAGTTCTACGGGGGGTCCAGATACGCAGTATTTT

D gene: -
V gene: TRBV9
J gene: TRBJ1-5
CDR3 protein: CASSDGGQNNQPQHF
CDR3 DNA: TGTGCCAGCAGCGACGGAGGACAGAACAATCAGCCCCAGCATTTT

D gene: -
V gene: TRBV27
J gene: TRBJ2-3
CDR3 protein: CASSPPWSSTDTQYF
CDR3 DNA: TGTGCCAGCAGTCCACCTTGGAGTAGCACAGATACGCAGTATTTT

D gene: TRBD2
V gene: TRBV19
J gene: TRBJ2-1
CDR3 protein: CASMIQRSGYNEQFF
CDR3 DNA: TGTGCCAGTATGATTCAACGTAGCGGGTACAATGAGCAGTTCTTC

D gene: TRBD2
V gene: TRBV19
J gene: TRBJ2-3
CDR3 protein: CASSIDPSGGGTDTQYF
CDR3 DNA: TGTGCCAGTAGTATAGATCCCAGCGGGGGAGGAACAGATACGCAGTATTTT

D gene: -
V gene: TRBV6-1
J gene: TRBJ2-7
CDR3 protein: CASGRDSYEQYF
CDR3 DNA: TGTGCCAGCGGCCGGGACTCCTACGAGCAGTACTTC

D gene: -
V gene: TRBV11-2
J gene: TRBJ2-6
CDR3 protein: CASSLNREPGANVLTF
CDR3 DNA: TGTGCCAGCAGCCTGAACAGGGAACCCGGGGCCAACGTCCTGACTTTC

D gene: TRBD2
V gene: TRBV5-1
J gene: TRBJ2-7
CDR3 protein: CASKALAGSSYEQYF
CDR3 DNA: TGCGCCAGCAAGGCCCTAGCGGGGAGCTCCTACGAGCAGTACTTC

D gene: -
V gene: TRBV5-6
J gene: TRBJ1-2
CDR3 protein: CASSLDYSYYGYTF
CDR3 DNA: TGTGCCAGCAGCTTGGATTACAGCTACTATGGCTACACCTTC

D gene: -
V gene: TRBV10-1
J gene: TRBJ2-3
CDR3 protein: CASSSVSTDTQYF
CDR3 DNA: TGCGCCAGTTCATCGGTTAGCACAGATACGCAGTATTTT